The T cell receptor (beta chain) under discussion was sequenced for a study of low-dose radiotherapy and immunotherapy resistance in tumors. For the study at large: The fractionation for Cohort 1 was 0.5 Gy per fraction every 2 weeks, totaling 6.5 Gy. Every two weeks patients got nivolumab 240 mg flat dose, plus ipilimumab 1 mg/kg every six weeks, intravenously. The drug cyclophosphamide was given into a vein at 200 mg/m2 every two weeks, one day before radiation and immunotherapy.

Primers used for first-strand cDNA, a TRAV- and TRBV-specific set, covered both alpha and beta chains. Over approximately 19 PCR cycles, TCRs were amplified from a constant-region primer and V-primer adapter. MiXCR, applied by TCRdb to the reads, yields one record per CDR3 protein. The sample lists around 80,000 distinct CDR3 sequences, approximately 17% occurring once. The CDR3 totals 15 residues. Stated time point: before trial treatment. Donors were treated with nivolumab, ipilimumab, aspirin, and low-dose cyclophosphamide and radiotherapy. This chain links TRBV21-1 with TRBJ2-1; the D segment call TRBD1 is taken from the table without a DNA check. TRBV21-1 counts as a pseudogene. The sample here was PBMCs, taken before treatment. The clonotype originates from a male donor with prostate cancer. CDR3 DNA: TGTGCCAGCACACAGGGACAGGGTACATACAATGAGCAGTTCTTC. Translation: CASTQGQGTYNEQFF.